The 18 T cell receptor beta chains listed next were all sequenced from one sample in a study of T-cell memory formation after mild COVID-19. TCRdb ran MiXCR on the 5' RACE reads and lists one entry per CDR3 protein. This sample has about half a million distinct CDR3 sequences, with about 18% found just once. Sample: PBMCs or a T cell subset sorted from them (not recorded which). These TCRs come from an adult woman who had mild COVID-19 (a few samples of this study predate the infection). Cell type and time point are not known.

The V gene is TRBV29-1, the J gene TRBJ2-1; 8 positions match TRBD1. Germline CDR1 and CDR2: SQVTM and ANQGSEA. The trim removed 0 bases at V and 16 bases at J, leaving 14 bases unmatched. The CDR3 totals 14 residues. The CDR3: CSVEEYDRGTGRFF. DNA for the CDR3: TGCAGCGTTGAAGAATATGACAGGGGAACGGGACGCTTCTTC.

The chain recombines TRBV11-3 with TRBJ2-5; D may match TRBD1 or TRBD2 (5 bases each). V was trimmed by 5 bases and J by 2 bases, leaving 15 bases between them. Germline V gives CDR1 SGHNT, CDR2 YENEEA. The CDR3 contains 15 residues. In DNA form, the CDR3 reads TGTGCCAGCAGCAGAGGGACCAATCCACAAGAGACCCAGTACTTC. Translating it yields CASSRGTNPQETQYF.

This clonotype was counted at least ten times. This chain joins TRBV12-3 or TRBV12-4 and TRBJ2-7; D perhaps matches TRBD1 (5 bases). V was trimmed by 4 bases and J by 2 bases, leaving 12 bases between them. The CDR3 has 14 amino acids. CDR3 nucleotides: TGTGCCAGCAGTTCGTTTGTAGGGGCCTACGAGCAGTACTTC. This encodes CASSSFVGAYEQYF.

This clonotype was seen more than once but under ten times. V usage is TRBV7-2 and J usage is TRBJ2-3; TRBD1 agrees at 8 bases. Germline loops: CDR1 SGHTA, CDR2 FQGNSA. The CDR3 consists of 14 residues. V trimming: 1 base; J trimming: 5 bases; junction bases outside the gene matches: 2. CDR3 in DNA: TGTGCCAGCAGCTTAGGTACAGGGGGAGATACGCAGTATTTT. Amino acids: CASSLGTGGDTQYF.

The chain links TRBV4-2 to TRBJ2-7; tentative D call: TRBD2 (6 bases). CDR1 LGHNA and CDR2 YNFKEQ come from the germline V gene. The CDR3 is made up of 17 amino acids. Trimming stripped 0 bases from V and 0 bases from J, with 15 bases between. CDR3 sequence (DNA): TGTGCCAGCAGCCAAGACTTGGCGGGAACCAGCTCCTACGAGCAGTACTTC. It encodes CASSQDLAGTSSYEQYF.

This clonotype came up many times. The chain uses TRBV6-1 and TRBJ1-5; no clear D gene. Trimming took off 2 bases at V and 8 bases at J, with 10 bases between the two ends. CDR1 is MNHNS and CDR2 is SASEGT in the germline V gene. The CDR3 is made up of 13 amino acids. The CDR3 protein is CASSERELEPQHF. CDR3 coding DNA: TGTGCCAGCAGTGAAAGGGAGTTGGAGCCCCAGCATTTT.

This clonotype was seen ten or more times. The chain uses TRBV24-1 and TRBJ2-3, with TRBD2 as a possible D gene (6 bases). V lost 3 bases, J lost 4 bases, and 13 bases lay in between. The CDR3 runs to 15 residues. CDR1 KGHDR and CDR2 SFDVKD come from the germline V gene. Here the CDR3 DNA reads TGTGCCACCAGTGATCGACGGGAGCAGTCAGATACGCAGTATTTT. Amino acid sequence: CATSDRREQSDTQYF.

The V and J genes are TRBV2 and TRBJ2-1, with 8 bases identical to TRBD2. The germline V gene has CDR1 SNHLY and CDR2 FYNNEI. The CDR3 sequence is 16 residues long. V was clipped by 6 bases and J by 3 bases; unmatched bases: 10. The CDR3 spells CASRILTSVGYNEQFF. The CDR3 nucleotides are TGTGCCAGCAGAATTTTGACTAGCGTTGGCTACAATGAGCAGTTCTTC.

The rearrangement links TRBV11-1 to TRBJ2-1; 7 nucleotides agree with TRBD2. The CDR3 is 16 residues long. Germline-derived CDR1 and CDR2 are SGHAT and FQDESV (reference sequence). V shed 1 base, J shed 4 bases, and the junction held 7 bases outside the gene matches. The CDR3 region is CASSLVGGRAYNEQFF. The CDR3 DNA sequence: TGTGCCAGCAGCTTAGTAGGCGGGAGAGCGTACAATGAGCAGTTCTTC.

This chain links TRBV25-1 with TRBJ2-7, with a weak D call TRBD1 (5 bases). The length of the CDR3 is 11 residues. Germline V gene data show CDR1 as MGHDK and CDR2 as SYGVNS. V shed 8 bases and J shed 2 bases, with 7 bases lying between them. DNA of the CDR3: TGTGCCAGCGCGACAGCCTACGAGCAGTACTTC. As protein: CASATAYEQYF.

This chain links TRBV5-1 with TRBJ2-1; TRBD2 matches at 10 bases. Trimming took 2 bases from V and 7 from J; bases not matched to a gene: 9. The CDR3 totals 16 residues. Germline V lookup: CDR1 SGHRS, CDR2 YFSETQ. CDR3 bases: TGCGCCAGCAGCTTACCGAGCGGGGGGGCCCTAAATGAGCAGTTCTTC. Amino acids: CASSLPSGGALNEQFF.

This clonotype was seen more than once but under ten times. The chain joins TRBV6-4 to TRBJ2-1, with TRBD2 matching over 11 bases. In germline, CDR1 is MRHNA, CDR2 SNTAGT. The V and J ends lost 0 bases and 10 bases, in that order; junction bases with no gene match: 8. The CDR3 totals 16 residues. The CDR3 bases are TGTGCCAGCAGTGACTCGGCTAGCGGGGGGCCAGGCGAGCAGTTCTTC. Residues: CASSDSASGGPGEQFF.

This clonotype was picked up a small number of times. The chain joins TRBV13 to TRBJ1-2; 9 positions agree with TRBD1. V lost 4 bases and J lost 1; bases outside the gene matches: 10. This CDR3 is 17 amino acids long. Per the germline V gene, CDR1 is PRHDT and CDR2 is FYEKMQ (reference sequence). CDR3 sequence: CASSSPLGTGNNYGYTF. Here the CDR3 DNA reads TGTGCCAGCAGCTCCCCCCTCGGGACAGGGAATAACTATGGCTACACCTTC.

The CDR3 coding sequence is TGCGCCAGCACCCTGACAGCCAACAATGAGCAGTTCTTC. It specifies CASTLTANNEQFF. The chain has TRBV5-1 and TRBJ2-1; D perhaps matches TRBD1 (5 bases). CDR1 is SGHRS and CDR2 is YFSETQ in the germline V gene. The ends were cut back, 6 bases at V and 5 bases at J, with 12 bases in the middle. The CDR3 consists of 13 residues.

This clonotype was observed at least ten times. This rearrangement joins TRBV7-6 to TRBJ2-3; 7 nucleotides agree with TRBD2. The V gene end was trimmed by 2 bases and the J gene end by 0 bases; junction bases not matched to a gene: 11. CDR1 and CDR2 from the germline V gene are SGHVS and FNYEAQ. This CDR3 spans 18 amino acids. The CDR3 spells CASSLYPSSGESTDTQYF. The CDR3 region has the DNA TGTGCCAGCAGCTTATACCCCTCGAGCGGGGAGAGCACAGATACGCAGTATTTT.

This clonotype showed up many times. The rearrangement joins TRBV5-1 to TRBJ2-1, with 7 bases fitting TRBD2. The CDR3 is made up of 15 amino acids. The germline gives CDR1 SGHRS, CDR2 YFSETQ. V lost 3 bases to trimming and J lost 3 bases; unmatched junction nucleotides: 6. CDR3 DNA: TGCGCCAGCAGCTCTGAAGCGGGATACTACAATGAGCAGTTCTTC. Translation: CASSSEAGYYNEQFF.

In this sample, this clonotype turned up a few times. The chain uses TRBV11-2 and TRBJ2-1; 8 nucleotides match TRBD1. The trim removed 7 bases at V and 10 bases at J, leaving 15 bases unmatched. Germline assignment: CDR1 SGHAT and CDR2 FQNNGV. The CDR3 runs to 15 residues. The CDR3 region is CASTPLGQVPGEQFF. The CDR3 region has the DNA TGTGCCAGCACCCCCCTGGGACAGGTCCCCGGGGAGCAGTTCTTC.

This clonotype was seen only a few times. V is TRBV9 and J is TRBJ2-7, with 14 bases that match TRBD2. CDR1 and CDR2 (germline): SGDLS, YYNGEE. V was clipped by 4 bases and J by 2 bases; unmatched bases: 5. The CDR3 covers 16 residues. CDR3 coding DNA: TGTGCCAGCAGCCCAGGACTAGCGGGGGGTCCCTACGAGCAGTACTTC. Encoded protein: CASSPGLAGGPYEQYF.